The clone carrying this T cell receptor (beta chain) was detected many times. Arm-PCR of CDR3 regions and iRepertoire HTBI primers were the basis on which TCR beta libraries were built. TCRdb re-derived calls from the multiplex PCR reads in MiXCR, one entry per CDR3 protein. The sample shows around 510,000 distinct CDR3 sequences, less than 25% of them seen only once. Specified time point: persistent/refractory GD, antithyroid drugs over 5 years with positive TRAb. PBMC RNA served as the TCR library source. The record originates from a study of regulatory T cells in long-lasting Graves disease. In germline, CDR1 is SGHRS, CDR2 YFSETQ. The V end lost 3 bases, the J end lost 4 bases, and 16 bases lay between the germline ends. This CDR3 comprises 15 residues.

The V call is TRBV5-1, the J call TRBJ1-1, with D possibly being TRBD1 (5 bases). The material was peripheral blood mononuclear cells (PBMCs), obtained when the disease was refractory, from a patient treated with antithyroid drugs. The receptor was isolated from a female donor with Graves disease. The CDR3 region has the DNA TGCGCCAGCAGCTATGAGGGGCTTACGGGCACTGAAGCTTTCTTT. Residues: CASSYEGLTGTEAFF. Full variable domain (rest looked up from reference TRBV5-1 and TRBJ1-1): KAGVTQTPRYLIKTRGQQVTLSCSPISGHRSVSWYQQTPGQGLQFLFEYFSETQRNKGNFPGRFSGRQFSNSRSEMNVSTLELGDSALYLCASSYEGLTGTEAFFGQGTRLTVV.